This T cell receptor (beta chain) was identified during a study of T-cell reconstitution after alpha-beta-depleted transplantation in children (dated by TCRdb to the mid-2010s). In the study overall: The study quantitatively tracked T-cell immune reconstitution after TCRalphabeta/CD19-depleted allogeneic hematopoietic cell transplantation in children using TCR repertoire profiling. Paper-wide results and their limitations: The frequencies of hyperexpanded clones fell over the following months, and after one year, T-cell counts and TCRbeta diversity were mostly attributed to newly produced T cells. Apparently early alphabetaT-cell count recovery about two months after transplant reportedly relied on only several hundred rapidly expanded clones derived from non-depleted graft cells. In some patients, the high TCRbeta diversity seen at day 60 was put down to recipient T cells and intrathymic progenitors that had survived conditioning.

Libraries were prepared through PCR. The instrument given in TCRdb is Illumina HiSeq 2500. Molecular barcoding was employed in the preparation of TCR libraries, with unique molecular identifiers being used to normalize TCRbeta repertoire quantification. The public sequencing data were trimmed at Q25 with fastp and processed into clonotypes with MiXCR by TCRdb, which kept only in-frame beta chains. CDR3 protein duplicates are merged, each entry listing the most common genes and DNA. This sample is represented by about 1,000,000 distinct CDR3 sequences; roughly 29% of them were singletons. Jointly, the top ten make up under 30% of the sample. According to the germline V gene, CDR1 reads MGHRA and CDR2 reads YSYEKL. The CDR3 sequence holds 18 residues, the cysteine and phenylalanine included. Only the CDR3 DNA stays, 54 bases, in frame from base 1. Germline trimming amounts to 4 bases on V and 5 bases on J, with 9 as the count of junction bases outside the gene matches.

Taken with the paper, the label for treatment or condition translates to: allogeneic hematopoietic cell transplantation with graft depleted of TCRalphabeta T cells and CD19 B cells. The children who served as transplant recipients had been given grafts of TCRalphabeta/CD19-depleted allogeneic hematopoietic cells. As concerns this clonotype: The target of this receptor is not known. Base qualities are not at hand, and no much larger clone is one base apart.

This chain joins TRBV4-1 to TRBJ2-2; 14 of the junction bases match TRBD2. This clonotype was obtained from a boy in the first two years of life who had a stem cell transplant for SCID, so the T cells may come from the graft donor. Sequences were derived from PBMCs, mostly from graft donor cells, sampled 360 days after TCRalphabeta/CD19-depleted stem cell transplant. Read as DNA, the sequence is TGCGCCAGCAGCCCTAGACTAGCGGGGGGGCGGAGGACCGGGGAGCTGTTTTTT. Translated, this is CASSPRLAGGRRTGELFF.